The clone carrying this TCR beta chain has a handful of counts. The record originates from a study of control samples from healthy donors and cancer patients. Clones were read by immunoSEQ multiplex PCR, and TCRdb kept only the in-frame ones, dropping some. The sample includes approximately 20,000 clones, 80% to 90% of them seen just once. The clonotype was recovered from a man aged 60-69 years with colorectal cancer. Sequenced input: PBMCs.

This chain's CDR3 is CASSPQGASANEKLFF. The CDR3 DNA sequence: TGTGCCAGCAGCCCACAGGGGGCTTCAGCTAATGAAAAACTGTTTTTT. The chain has TRBV7-9 and TRBJ1-4, with 9 bases lining up with TRBD1. The CDR3 is 16 residues long. With 5 bases clipped from V and 3 bases from J, the junction kept 7 bases outside the gene matches. CDR1 SEHNR and CDR2 FQNEAQ come from the germline V gene (reference sequence).